These T cell receptor beta chains were read from a single sample in a study of early T cells in non-severe SARS-CoV-2 infection. A single record per CDR3 protein comes from TCRdb applying MiXCR to the 5' RACE reads. The sample yields about 17,000 distinct CDR3 sequences, around 6% seen once. The sequences come from whole blood, collected at baseline. The origin of the receptors is an adult who was a healthcare worker with PCR-confirmed SARS-CoV-2 infection or an uninfected control (not recorded which). The CDR3 runs from the conserved cysteine through the conserved F or W. D genes are given only for firm matches. Where a row states a size, it is once, few, many or the class of an expanded clone; other rows omit it.

d_gene: -
j_gene: TRBJ2-2
abundance: many
v_gene: TRBV7-8
CDR3aa: CASLLGSNTGELFF
CDR3nt: TGTGCCAGCCTTCTCGGCAGTAACACCGGGGAGCTGTTTTTT

d_gene: TRBD2
j_gene: TRBJ2-3
abundance: many
v_gene: TRBV7-2
CDR3aa: CASKRPGLVADTQYF
CDR3nt: TGTGCCTCTAAGCGCCCGGGACTAGTTGCAGATACGCAGTATTTT

d_gene: -
j_gene: TRBJ1-1
abundance: -
v_gene: TRBV6-5
CDR3aa: CASRGRPLNTEAFF
CDR3nt: TGTGCCAGCAGGGGACGGCCCTTGAACACTGAAGCTTTCTTT

d_gene: TRBD1
j_gene: TRBJ2-1
abundance: many
v_gene: TRBV7-2
CDR3aa: CASNLGTVGDEQFF
CDR3nt: TGTGCCAGCAACCTCGGGACAGTAGGCGATGAGCAGTTCTTC

d_gene: TRBD2
j_gene: TRBJ2-2
abundance: many
v_gene: TRBV6-6
CDR3aa: CASSLAGGHTGELFF
CDR3nt: TGTGCCAGCAGTCTAGCGGGGGGGCACACCGGGGAGCTGTTTTTT

d_gene: TRBD1
j_gene: TRBJ2-7
abundance: medium-sized
v_gene: TRBV6-1
CDR3aa: CASSEGDSSYEQYF
CDR3nt: TGTGCCAGCAGTGAAGGGGACAGCTCCTACGAGCAGTACTTC

d_gene: -
j_gene: TRBJ2-3
abundance: few
v_gene: TRBV21-1
CDR3aa: CASSIESGRNTDTQYF
CDR3nt: TGTGCCAGCAGCATTGAATCGGGACGAAACACAGATACGCAGTATTTT

d_gene: TRBD1
j_gene: TRBJ2-7
abundance: many
v_gene: TRBV12-3/TRBV12-4
CDR3aa: CASSPPGQGVYEQYF
CDR3nt: TGTGCCAGCAGTCCACCGGGACAGGGTGTTTACGAGCAGTACTTC

d_gene: TRBD2
j_gene: TRBJ2-2
abundance: -
v_gene: TRBV10-3
CDR3aa: CAISEPTSGGNLNTGELFF
CDR3nt: TGTGCCATCAGTGAGCCTACTAGCGGGGGAAACCTTAACACCGGGGAGCTGTTTTTT

d_gene: TRBD1
j_gene: TRBJ2-5
abundance: many
v_gene: TRBV4-3
CDR3aa: CASSQGTGLETQYF
CDR3nt: TGCGCCAGCAGCCAAGGGACAGGGCTAGAGACCCAGTACTTC

d_gene: -
j_gene: TRBJ2-5
abundance: -
v_gene: TRBV12-3/TRBV12-4
CDR3aa: CASSFAGAETQYF
CDR3nt: TGTGCCAGCAGTTTTGCAGGGGCAGAGACCCAGTACTTC

d_gene: TRBD2
j_gene: TRBJ2-7
abundance: -
v_gene: TRBV2
CDR3aa: CASSEAAAGVRYEQYF
CDR3nt: TGTGCCAGCAGTGAAGCGGCAGCGGGGGTCCGCTACGAGCAGTACTTC

d_gene: -
j_gene: TRBJ1-1
abundance: many
v_gene: TRBV6-5
CDR3aa: CASSYAWTLNTEAFF
CDR3nt: TGTGCCAGCAGTTACGCTTGGACATTGAACACTGAAGCTTTCTTT

d_gene: -
j_gene: TRBJ2-5
abundance: few
v_gene: TRBV30
CDR3aa: CAWSPPLGRQETQYF
CDR3nt: TGTGCCTGGAGTCCTCCCTTGGGCCGCCAAGAGACCCAGTACTTC

d_gene: -
j_gene: TRBJ2-5
abundance: many
v_gene: TRBV18
CDR3aa: CASSPLQVETQYF
CDR3nt: TGTGCCAGCTCACCACTTCAGGTAGAGACCCAGTACTTC

d_gene: TRBD2
j_gene: TRBJ2-3
abundance: many
v_gene: TRBV20-1
CDR3aa: CSAIRLAGFPDTQYF
CDR3nt: TGCAGTGCTATTAGACTAGCGGGGTTTCCAGATACGCAGTATTTT

d_gene: TRBD2
j_gene: TRBJ2-1
abundance: many
v_gene: TRBV7-2
CDR3aa: CASSPEGLGYNEQFF
CDR3nt: TGTGCCAGCAGCCCAGAGGGACTAGGCTACAATGAGCAGTTCTTC

d_gene: TRBD1
j_gene: TRBJ2-1
abundance: -
v_gene: TRBV11-2
CDR3aa: CASSSDRGLWNEQFF
CDR3nt: TGTGCCAGCAGCTCGGACAGGGGTCTCTGGAATGAGCAGTTCTTC

d_gene: -
j_gene: TRBJ1-2
abundance: many
v_gene: TRBV6-1
CDR3aa: CASSPRDSNYGYTF
CDR3nt: TGTGCCAGCAGCCCTAGGGACTCGAACTATGGCTACACCTTC

d_gene: -
j_gene: TRBJ1-5
abundance: many
v_gene: TRBV12-5
CDR3aa: CASGLNSNQPQHF
CDR3nt: TGTGCTAGTGGTCTCAATAGCAATCAGCCCCAGCATTTT

d_gene: -
j_gene: TRBJ2-2
abundance: many
v_gene: TRBV20-1
CDR3aa: CSARFRTNTGELFF
CDR3nt: TGCAGTGCTAGATTCAGGACGAACACCGGGGAGCTGTTTTTT

d_gene: TRBD1
j_gene: TRBJ1-3
abundance: few
v_gene: TRBV19
CDR3aa: CASSANRDRATGNTIYF
CDR3nt: TGTGCCAGTAGTGCGAACCGGGACAGGGCAACTGGAAACACCATATATTTT

d_gene: -
j_gene: TRBJ2-5
abundance: many
v_gene: TRBV3-1
CDR3aa: CASRDKDGYQETQYF
CDR3nt: TGTGCCAGCAGAGATAAGGACGGCTACCAAGAGACCCAGTACTTC

d_gene: -
j_gene: TRBJ1-3
abundance: many
v_gene: TRBV11-2
CDR3aa: CASSHPHDGLHISGNTIYF
CDR3nt: TGTGCCAGCAGCCACCCCCACGATGGACTGCACATCTCTGGAAACACCATATATTTT

d_gene: -
j_gene: TRBJ2-3
abundance: many
v_gene: TRBV19
CDR3aa: CATSRGPAQYF
CDR3nt: TGTGCCACCTCCCGCGGTCCAGCACAGTATTTT

d_gene: -
j_gene: TRBJ1-1
abundance: many
v_gene: TRBV20-1
CDR3aa: CSASRQGKAFF
CDR3nt: TGCAGTGCTAGTAGGCAGGGTAAAGCTTTCTTT

d_gene: -
j_gene: TRBJ1-1
abundance: many
v_gene: TRBV20-1
CDR3aa: CSARDPGDTEAFF
CDR3nt: TGCAGTGCTAGAGATCCTGGGGACACTGAAGCTTTCTTT

d_gene: -
j_gene: TRBJ1-1
abundance: few
v_gene: TRBV5-4
CDR3aa: CASSFRALNTEAFF
CDR3nt: TGTGCCAGCAGCTTCCGGGCACTGAACACTGAAGCTTTCTTT

d_gene: -
j_gene: TRBJ2-6
abundance: many
v_gene: TRBV4-1
CDR3aa: CASSPSGRAGANVLTF
CDR3nt: TGCGCCAGCAGCCCCTCGGGACGTGCTGGGGCCAACGTCCTGACTTTC

d_gene: -
j_gene: TRBJ1-2
abundance: many
v_gene: TRBV4-1
CDR3aa: CASSQEARTYGYTF
CDR3nt: TGCGCCAGCAGCCAAGAGGCCAGAACCTATGGCTACACCTTC

d_gene: -
j_gene: TRBJ2-7
abundance: -
v_gene: TRBV24-1
CDR3aa: CATSDRQSEQYF
CDR3nt: TGTGCCACCAGTGATCGACAGTCCGAGCAGTACTTC

d_gene: -
j_gene: TRBJ1-5
abundance: many
v_gene: TRBV6-5
CDR3aa: CASSYREGDQPQHF
CDR3nt: TGTGCCAGCAGTTACAGGGAAGGGGATCAGCCCCAGCATTTT

d_gene: -
j_gene: TRBJ2-3
abundance: many
v_gene: TRBV5-1
CDR3aa: CASSLIALHGADTQYF
CDR3nt: TGCGCCAGCAGCTTAATAGCGCTCCATGGCGCAGATACGCAGTATTTT

d_gene: -
j_gene: TRBJ2-1
abundance: many
v_gene: TRBV7-2
CDR3aa: CASSLGPASYNEQFF
CDR3nt: TGTGCCAGCAGCTTAGGACCAGCCAGCTACAATGAGCAGTTCTTC

d_gene: -
j_gene: TRBJ1-1
abundance: many
v_gene: TRBV18
CDR3aa: CASSARGRERTEAFF
CDR3nt: TGTGCCAGCTCAGCACGAGGCAGGGAGAGGACTGAAGCTTTCTTT

d_gene: TRBD1
j_gene: TRBJ1-2
abundance: medium-sized
v_gene: TRBV3-1
CDR3aa: CASKLQGWAGYTF
CDR3nt: TGTGCCAGTAAATTACAGGGGTGGGCTGGCTACACCTTC

d_gene: -
j_gene: TRBJ2-5
abundance: many
v_gene: TRBV2
CDR3aa: CASSEETQYF
CDR3nt: TGTGCCAGCAGTGAAGAGACCCAGTACTTC

d_gene: -
j_gene: TRBJ1-5
abundance: many
v_gene: TRBV9
CDR3aa: CASSVDRGVNNQPQHF
CDR3nt: TGTGCCAGCAGCGTAGACCGAGGGGTAAACAATCAGCCCCAGCATTTT

d_gene: -
j_gene: TRBJ2-1
abundance: few
v_gene: TRBV7-6
CDR3aa: CASSRDRYNEQFF
CDR3nt: TGTGCCAGCAGCCGAGACAGATACAATGAGCAGTTCTTC

d_gene: TRBD1
j_gene: TRBJ1-2
abundance: many
v_gene: TRBV10-2
CDR3aa: CASMGQGVDGYTF
CDR3nt: TGCGCCAGCATGGGACAGGGAGTTGATGGCTACACCTTC